This T cell receptor beta chain was sequenced during a study of T cells after yellow fever vaccination. Broader study findings: Post-booster repertoires contained most primary-vaccination clones again (96% CD4, around 88% CD8).

TCRdb redid the calling of the 5' RACE reads with MiXCR, one entry per CDR3 protein. The table records 200,000 to 300,000 distinct CDR3 sequences, approximately 6.8% of them present only once. This clonotype has ten or more counts. Its antigen is currently unknown. CDR1 is SGHDT and CDR2 is YYEEEE in the germline V gene. V gave up 0 bases and J gave up 9 bases; unmatched junction bases: 4. This CDR3 is built from 13 residues. This material consisted of CD4+ T cells sorted from PBMCs, taken on the day of the yellow fever booster vaccination. This chain uses TRBV5-6 with TRBJ1-1; 8 bases map to TRBD1. This TCR was sampled from a man aged 25-45 years who received the YFV17D yellow fever vaccine. CDR3 in amino acids: CASSLAGTGQAFF. CDR3 coding DNA: TGTGCCAGCAGCTTGGCCGGGACAGGACAAGCTTTCTTT. The full variable domain, rest sourced from reference TRBV5-6 and TRBJ1-1, is DAGVTQSPTHLIKTRGQQVTLRCSPKSGHDTVSWYQQALGQGPQFIFQYYEEEERQRGNFPDRFSGHQFPNYSSELNVNALLLGDSALYLCASSLAGTGQAFFGQGTRLTVV.